This T cell receptor beta chain emerged from a study of blood T cell repertoires in COVID-19. Study information: Acute-phase and convalescent COVID-19 samples originated in the United States, Italy and Spain. PBMCs, B-cell-depleted T cells, or T cells provided the cDNA or gDNA that made up the material.

This clone has just a few counts. Authors' data handling: Estimation of nucleated cell counts was performed using reference gene primer amplification. Generated by immunoSEQ multiplex PCR, the TCRdb table keeps only in-frame clones and is missing some. The V and J calls and clone size are taken from that table; D and trimming were inferred from the DNA. The sample holds roughly 170,000 clones, less than 90% seen once. Trimming cost V 5 bases and J 4 bases, with 17 bases left between them. Germline CDR1 and CDR2: MNHEY and SVGEGT. The CDR3 spans 15 residues. This chain links TRBV6-2 or TRBV6-3 with TRBJ1-2; TRBD1 is a possible D gene (5 bases). The receptor comes from a man aged 65 to 79 with active or convalescent COVID-19. The sample was peripheral blood. Here the CDR3 DNA reads TGTGCCAGCAGTCAAGATAGACAGATGATCTATGGCTACACCTTC. Amino acids: CASSQDRQMIYGYTF.